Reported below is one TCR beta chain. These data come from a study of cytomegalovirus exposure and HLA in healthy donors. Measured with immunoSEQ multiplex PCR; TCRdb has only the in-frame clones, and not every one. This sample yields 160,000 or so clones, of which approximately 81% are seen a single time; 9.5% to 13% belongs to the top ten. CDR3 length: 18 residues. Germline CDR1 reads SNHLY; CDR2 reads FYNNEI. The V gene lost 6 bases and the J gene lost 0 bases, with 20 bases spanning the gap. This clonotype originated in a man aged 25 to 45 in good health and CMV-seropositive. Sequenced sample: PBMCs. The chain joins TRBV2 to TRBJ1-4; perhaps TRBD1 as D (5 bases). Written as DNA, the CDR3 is TGTGCCAGCAGGGTTGGTTTAACAGGTGCTACAACTAATGAAAAACTGTTTTTT. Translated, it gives CASRVGLTGATTNEKLFF.